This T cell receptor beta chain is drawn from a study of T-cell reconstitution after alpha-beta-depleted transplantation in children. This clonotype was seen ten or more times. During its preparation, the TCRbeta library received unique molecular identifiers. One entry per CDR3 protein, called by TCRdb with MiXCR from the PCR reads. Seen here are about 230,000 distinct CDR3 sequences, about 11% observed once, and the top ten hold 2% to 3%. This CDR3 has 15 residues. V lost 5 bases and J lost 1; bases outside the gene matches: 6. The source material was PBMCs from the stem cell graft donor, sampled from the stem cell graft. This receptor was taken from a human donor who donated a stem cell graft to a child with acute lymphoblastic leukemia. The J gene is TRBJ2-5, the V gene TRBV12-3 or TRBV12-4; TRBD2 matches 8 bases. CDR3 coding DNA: TGTGCCAGCAGTCGCCGTAGCGGGACCCAAGAGACCCAGTACTTC. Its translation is CASSRRSGTQETQYF.